The entry below describes one TCR beta chain. Its specificity is not known. The time point: week 23, last vaccination. Doses consisted of 300 ug of mutant IDH1 20-mer peptide each, paired with topical imiquimod. Produced via immunoSEQ multiplex PCR; TCRdb's table is partial and in-frame only. The sample carries around 55,000 clones, roughly 80% recorded once. The data were obtained in a study of a mutant IDH1 vaccine in newly diagnosed glioma. Study information: Across weeks 1, 3, 5, 7, 11, 15, 19 and 23, patients received a vaccination each time, eight in all.

Trimming removed 4 bases at V and 0 bases at J, with 10 bases between. This CDR3 is built from 13 residues. Germline assignment: CDR1 SQVTM and CDR2 ANQGSEA. General study points: Top peripheral T cell clonotype shifts appeared unrelated to pseudoprogression.

The sequenced sample was PBMCs, obtained from a glioma patient whose treatment included an IDH1 peptide vaccine. The clonotype was recovered from a middle-aged man with glioma. This chain links TRBV29-1 with TRBJ2-7; D not resolved. CDR3 amino acids: CSVVSRSSYEQYF. The CDR3 nucleotides are TGCAGCGTTGTTTCCCGATCCTCCTACGAGCAGTACTTC.